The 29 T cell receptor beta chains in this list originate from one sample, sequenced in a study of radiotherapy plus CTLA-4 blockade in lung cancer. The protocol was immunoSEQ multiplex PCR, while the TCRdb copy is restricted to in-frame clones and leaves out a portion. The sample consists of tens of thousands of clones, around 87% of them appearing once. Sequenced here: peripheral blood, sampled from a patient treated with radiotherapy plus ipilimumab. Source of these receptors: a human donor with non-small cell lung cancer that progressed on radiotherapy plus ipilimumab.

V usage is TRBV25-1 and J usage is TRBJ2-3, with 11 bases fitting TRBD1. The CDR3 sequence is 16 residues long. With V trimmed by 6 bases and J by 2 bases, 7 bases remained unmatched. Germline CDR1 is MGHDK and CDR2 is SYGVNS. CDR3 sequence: CASRPPGQGDTDTQYF. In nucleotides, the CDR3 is TGTGCCAGCAGGCCGCCGGGACAGGGGGACACAGATACGCAGTATTTT.

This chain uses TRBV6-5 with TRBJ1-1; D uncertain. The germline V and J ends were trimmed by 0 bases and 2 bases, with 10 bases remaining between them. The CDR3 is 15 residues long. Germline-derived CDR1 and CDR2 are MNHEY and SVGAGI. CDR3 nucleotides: TGTGCCAGCAGTTACTCGAACGCAGGAAACACTGAAGCTTTCTTT. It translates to CASSYSNAGNTEAFF.

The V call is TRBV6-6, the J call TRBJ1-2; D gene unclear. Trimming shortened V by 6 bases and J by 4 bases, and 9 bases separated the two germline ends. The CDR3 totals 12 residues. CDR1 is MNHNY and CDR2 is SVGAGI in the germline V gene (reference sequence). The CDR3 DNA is TGTGCCAGCAGGAACGCGGGCTATGGCTACACCTTC. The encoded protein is CASRNAGYGYTF.

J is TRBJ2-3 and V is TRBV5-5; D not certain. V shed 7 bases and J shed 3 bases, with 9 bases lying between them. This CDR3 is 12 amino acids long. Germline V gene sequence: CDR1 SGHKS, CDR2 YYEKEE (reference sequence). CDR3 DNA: TGTGCCAGCGGGTTTGCGACAGATACGCAGTATTTT. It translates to CASGFATDTQYF.

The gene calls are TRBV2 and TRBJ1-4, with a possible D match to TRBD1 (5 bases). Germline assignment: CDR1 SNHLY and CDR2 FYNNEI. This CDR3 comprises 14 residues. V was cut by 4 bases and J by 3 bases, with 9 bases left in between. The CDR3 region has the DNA TGTGCCAGCAGTGTTAGGGGATCTAATGAAAAACTGTTTTTT. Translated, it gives CASSVRGSNEKLFF.

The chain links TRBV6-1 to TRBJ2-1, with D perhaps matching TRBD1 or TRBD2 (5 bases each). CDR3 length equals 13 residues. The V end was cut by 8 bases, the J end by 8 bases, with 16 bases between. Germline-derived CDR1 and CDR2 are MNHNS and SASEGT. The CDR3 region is CASWGPLIDEQFF. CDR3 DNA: TGTGCCAGCTGGGGACCCCTAATCGATGAGCAGTTCTTC.

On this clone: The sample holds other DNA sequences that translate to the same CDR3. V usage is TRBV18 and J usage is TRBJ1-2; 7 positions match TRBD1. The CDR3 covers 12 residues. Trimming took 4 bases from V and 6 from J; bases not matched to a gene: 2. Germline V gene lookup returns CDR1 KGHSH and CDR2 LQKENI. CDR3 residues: CASSRQGDGYTF. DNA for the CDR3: TGTGCCAGCTCACGGCAGGGGGATGGCTACACCTTC.

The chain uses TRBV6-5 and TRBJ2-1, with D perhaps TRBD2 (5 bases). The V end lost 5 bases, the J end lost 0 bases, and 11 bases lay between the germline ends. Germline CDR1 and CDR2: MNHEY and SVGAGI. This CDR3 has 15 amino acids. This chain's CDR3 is CASSGLMSSYNEQFF. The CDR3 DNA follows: TGTGCCAGCAGTGGACTCATGAGCTCCTACAATGAGCAGTTCTTC.

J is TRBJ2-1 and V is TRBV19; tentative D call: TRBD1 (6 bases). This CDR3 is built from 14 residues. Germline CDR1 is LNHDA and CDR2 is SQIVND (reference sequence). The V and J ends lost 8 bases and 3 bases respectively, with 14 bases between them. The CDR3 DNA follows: TGTGCCAGTTCGACAGGATCTAACTACAATGAGCAGTTCTTC. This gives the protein CASSTGSNYNEQFF. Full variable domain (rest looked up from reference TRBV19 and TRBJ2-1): DGGITQSPKYLFRKEGQNVTLSCEQNLNHDAMYWYRQDPGQGLRLIYYSQIVNDFQKGDIAEGYSVSREKKESFPLTVTSAQKNPTAFYLCASSTGSNYNEQFFGPGTRLTVL.

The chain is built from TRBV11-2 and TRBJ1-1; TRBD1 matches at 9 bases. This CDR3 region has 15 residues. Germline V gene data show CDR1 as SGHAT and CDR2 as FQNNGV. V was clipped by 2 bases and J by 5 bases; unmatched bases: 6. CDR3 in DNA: TGTGCCAGCAGCTTAAGGGGGACAGGGACGACTGAAGCTTTCTTT. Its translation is CASSLRGTGTTEAFF.

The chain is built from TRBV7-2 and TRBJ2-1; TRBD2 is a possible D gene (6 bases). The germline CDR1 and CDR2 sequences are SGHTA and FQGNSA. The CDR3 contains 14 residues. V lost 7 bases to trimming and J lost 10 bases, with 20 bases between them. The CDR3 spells CASNSGGGIGEQFF. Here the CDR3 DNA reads TGTGCCAGCAACTCAGGCGGCGGGATTGGGGAGCAGTTCTTC. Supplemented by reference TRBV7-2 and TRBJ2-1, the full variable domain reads GAGVSQSPSNKVTEKGKDVELRCDPISGHTALYWYRQSLGQGLEFLIYFQGNSAPDKSGLPSDRFSAERTGGSVSTLTIQRTQQEDSAVYLCASNSGGGIGEQFFGPGTRLTVL.

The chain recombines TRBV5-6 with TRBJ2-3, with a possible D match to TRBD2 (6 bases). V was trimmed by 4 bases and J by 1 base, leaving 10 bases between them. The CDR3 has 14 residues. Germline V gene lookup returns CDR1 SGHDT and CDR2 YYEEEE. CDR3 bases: TGTGCCAGCAGCACCAGGGAGGGCACAGATACGCAGTATTTT. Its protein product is CASSTREGTDTQYF.

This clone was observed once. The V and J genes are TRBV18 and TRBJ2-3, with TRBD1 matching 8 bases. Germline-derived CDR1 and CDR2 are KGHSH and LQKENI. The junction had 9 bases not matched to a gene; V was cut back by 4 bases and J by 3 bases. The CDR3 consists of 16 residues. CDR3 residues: CASSRTDRVPTDTQYF. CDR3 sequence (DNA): TGTGCCAGCTCACGAACGGACAGGGTGCCTACAGATACGCAGTATTTT. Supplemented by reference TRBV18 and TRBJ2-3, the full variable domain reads NAGVMQNPRHLVRRRGQEARLRCSPMKGHSHVYWYRQLPEEGLKFMVYLQKENIIDESGMPKERFSAEFPKEGPSILRIQQVVRGDSAAYFCASSRTDRVPTDTQYFGPGTRLTVL.

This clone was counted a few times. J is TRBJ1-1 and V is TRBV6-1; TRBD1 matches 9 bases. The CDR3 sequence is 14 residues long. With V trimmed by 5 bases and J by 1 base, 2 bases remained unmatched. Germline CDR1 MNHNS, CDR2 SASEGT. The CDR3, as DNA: TGTGCCAGCAGTTGGGGACAGGGGAACACTGAAGCTTTCTTT. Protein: CASSWGQGNTEAFF.

The CDR3 DNA reads as TGTGCCAGCAGCCTCGGTCAGAACACTGAAGCTTTCTTT. Translation: CASSLGQNTEAFF. This rearrangement joins TRBV6-5 to TRBJ1-1; no clear D. Per germline, CDR1 MNHEY and CDR2 SVGAGI. This CDR3 has 13 amino acids. The V and J ends lost 6 bases and 1 base respectively, with 9 bases between them.

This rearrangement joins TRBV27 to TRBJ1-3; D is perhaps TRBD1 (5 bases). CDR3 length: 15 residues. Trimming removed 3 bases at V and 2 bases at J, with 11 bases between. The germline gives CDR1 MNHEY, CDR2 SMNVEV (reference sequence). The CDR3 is CASSFTGTPGNTIYF. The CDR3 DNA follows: TGTGCCAGCAGTTTCACCGGGACGCCTGGAAACACCATATATTTT.

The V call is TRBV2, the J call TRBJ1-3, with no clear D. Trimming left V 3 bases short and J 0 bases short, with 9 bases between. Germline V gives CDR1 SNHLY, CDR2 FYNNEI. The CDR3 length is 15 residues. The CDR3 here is CASSEGWTSGNTIYF. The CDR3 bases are TGTGCCAGCAGTGAGGGGTGGACCTCTGGAAACACCATATATTTT.

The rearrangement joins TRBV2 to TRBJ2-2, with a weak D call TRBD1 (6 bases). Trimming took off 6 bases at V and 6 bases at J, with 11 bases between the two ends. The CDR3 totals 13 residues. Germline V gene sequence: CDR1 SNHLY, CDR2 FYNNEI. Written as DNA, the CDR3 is TGTGCCAGCAGGATACAGGGAGCCGGGGAGCTGTTTTTT. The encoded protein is CASRIQGAGELFF.

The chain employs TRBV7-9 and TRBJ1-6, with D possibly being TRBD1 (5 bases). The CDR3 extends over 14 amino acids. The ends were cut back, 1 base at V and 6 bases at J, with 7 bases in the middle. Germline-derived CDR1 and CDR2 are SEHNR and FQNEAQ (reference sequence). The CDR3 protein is CASSLGQLNSPLHF. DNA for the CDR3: TGTGCCAGCAGCTTAGGACAGCTTAATTCACCCCTCCACTTT.

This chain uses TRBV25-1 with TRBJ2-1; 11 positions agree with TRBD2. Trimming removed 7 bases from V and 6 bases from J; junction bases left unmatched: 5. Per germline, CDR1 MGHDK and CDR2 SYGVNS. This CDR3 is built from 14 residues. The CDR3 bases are TGTGCCAGCACCGATAGCGGGAGGGTCAATGAGCAGTTCTTC. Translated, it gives CASTDSGRVNEQFF. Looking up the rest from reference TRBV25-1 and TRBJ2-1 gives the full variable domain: EADIYQTPRYLVIGTGKKITLECSQTMGHDKMYWYQQDPGMELHLIHYSYGVNSTEKGDLSSESTVSRIRTEHFPLTLESARPSHTSQYLCASTDSGRVNEQFFGPGTRLTVL.

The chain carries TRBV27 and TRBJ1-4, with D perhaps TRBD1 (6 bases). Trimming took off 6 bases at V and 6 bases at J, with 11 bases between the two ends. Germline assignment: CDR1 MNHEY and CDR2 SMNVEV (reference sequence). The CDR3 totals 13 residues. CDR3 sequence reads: CASSWGQYEKLFF. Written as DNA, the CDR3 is TGTGCCAGCAGCTGGGGGCAGTATGAAAAACTGTTTTTT.

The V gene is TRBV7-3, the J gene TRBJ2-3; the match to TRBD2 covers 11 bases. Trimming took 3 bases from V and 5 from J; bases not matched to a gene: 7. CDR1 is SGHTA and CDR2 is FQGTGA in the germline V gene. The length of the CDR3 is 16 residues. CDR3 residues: CASSLTSGAPGDTQYF. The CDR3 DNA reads TGTGCCAGCAGCTTGACTAGCGGGGCGCCTGGAGATACGCAGTATTTT. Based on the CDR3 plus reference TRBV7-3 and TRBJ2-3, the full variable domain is GAGVSQTPSNKVTEKGKYVELRCDPISGHTALYWYRQSLGQGPEFLIYFQGTGAADDSGLPNDRFFAVRPEGSVSTLKIQRTERGDSAVYLCASSLTSGAPGDTQYFGPGTRLTVL.

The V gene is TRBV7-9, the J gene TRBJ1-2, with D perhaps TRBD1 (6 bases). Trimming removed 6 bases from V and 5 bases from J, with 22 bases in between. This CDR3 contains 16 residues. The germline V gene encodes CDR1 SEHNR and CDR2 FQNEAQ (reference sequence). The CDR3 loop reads CASRPEVGRGGYGYTF. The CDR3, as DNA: TGTGCCAGCAGACCTGAAGTGGGCAGGGGTGGATATGGCTACACCTTC.

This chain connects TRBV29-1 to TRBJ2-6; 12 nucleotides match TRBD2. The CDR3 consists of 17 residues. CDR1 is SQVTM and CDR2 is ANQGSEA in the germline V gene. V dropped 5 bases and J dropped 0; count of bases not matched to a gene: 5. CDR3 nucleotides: TGCAGCGTTCAACTAGCGGGGGGATTCTCTGGGGCCAACGTCCTGACTTTC. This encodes CSVQLAGGFSGANVLTF.

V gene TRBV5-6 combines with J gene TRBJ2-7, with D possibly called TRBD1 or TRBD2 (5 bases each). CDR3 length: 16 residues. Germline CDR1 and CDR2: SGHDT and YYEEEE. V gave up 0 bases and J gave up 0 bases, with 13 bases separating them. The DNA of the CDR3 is TGTGCCAGCAGCTTGGTTGGGGACGTCTACTCCTACGAGCAGTACTTC. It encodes CASSLVGDVYSYEQYF. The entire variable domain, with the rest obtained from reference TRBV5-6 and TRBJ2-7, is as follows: DAGVTQSPTHLIKTRGQQVTLRCSPKSGHDTVSWYQQALGQGPQFIFQYYEEEERQRGNFPDRFSGHQFPNYSSELNVNALLLGDSALYLCASSLVGDVYSYEQYFGPGTRLTVT.

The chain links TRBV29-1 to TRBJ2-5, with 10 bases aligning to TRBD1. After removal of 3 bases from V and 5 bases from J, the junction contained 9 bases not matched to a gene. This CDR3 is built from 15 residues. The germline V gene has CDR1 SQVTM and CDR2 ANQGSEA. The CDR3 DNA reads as TGCAGCGTTGACTGGGGACAGGGGCGATCGGAGACCCAGTACTTC. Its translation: CSVDWGQGRSETQYF.

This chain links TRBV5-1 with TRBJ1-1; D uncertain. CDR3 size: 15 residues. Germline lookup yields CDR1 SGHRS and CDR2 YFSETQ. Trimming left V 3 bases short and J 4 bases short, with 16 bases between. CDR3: CASSYSAASPTEAFF. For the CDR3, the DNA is TGCGCCAGCAGCTATTCGGCAGCGTCGCCCACTGAAGCTTTCTTT.

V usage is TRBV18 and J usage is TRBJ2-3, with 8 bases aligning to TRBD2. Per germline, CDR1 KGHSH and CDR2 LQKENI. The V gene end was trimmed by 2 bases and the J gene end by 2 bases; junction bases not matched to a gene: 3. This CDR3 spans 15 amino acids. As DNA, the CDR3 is TGTGCCAGCTCACCAGGAGGACTAGCCACAGATACGCAGTATTTT. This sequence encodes CASSPGGLATDTQYF.

In DNA form, the CDR3 reads TGTGCCAGCTCAGTAGCGGGGGGCTACAATGAGCAGTTCTTC. It codes for CASSVAGGYNEQFF. This chain uses TRBV18 with TRBJ2-1; 10 bases align to TRBD2. The CDR3 covers 14 residues. The V and J ends lost 5 bases and 3 bases, in that order; junction bases with no gene match: 1. CDR1 KGHSH and CDR2 LQKENI come from the germline V gene.